This TCR beta chain was retrieved from a study of cytomegalovirus exposure and HLA in healthy donors. Clones were sequenced by immunoSEQ multiplex PCR, and TCRdb holds only the in-frame ones, with some missing. The sample lists tens of thousands of clones, approximately 93% occurring once. The sample holds one count of this clone. Germline CDR1 and CDR2: LNHDA and SQIVND (reference sequence). V lost 2 bases, J lost 5 bases, and 15 bases lay in between. There are 15 residues in the CDR3. Sequenced sample: PBMCs. This receptor was obtained from a woman aged 25 to 39 in good health and CMV-seropositive. V is TRBV19 and J is TRBJ1-1; D might be TRBD1 (5 bases). CDR3 amino acids: CASSIREGRQTEAFF. The CDR3 DNA is TGTGCCAGTAGTATAAGGGAGGGGCGACAGACTGAAGCTTTCTTT.